The 8 T cell receptor beta chains below come from one sample, sequenced in a study of response to subunit inactivated influenza vaccine. One entry per CDR3 protein results from TCRdb running MiXCR on the RT-PCR reads. The data hold around 750,000 distinct CDR3 sequences, with 20% to 25% observed a single time. Here the sequenced sample was PBMCs from blood, taken 4 to 6 days after vaccination. Receptors were obtained from a man over 45 who received an inactivated influenza vaccine.

The genes are TRBV20-1 and TRBJ1-1; D gene unclear. V gave up 6 bases and J gave up 5 bases, with 19 bases separating them. Germline V gives CDR1 DFQATT, CDR2 SNEGSKA (reference sequence). This CDR3 has 14 amino acids. The CDR3 nucleotides read TGCAGTGCGGAAGCCCCAAAACGTGGGACTGAAGCTTTCTTT. Translation gives CSAEAPKRGTEAFF.

The rearrangement uses TRBV7-8 and TRBJ2-3, with a weak D call TRBD2 (6 bases). Germline lookup yields CDR1 SGHVS and CDR2 FQNEAQ. There are 16 residues in the CDR3. V lost 5 bases to trimming and J lost 0 bases, with 15 bases between them. The CDR3 is CASSHSVGGSTDTQYF. Here the CDR3 DNA reads TGTGCCAGCAGCCACAGTGTGGGGGGTAGCACAGATACGCAGTATTTT. The variable domain in full, completed from reference TRBV7-8 and TRBJ2-3, reads GAGVSQSPRYKVAKRGQDVALRCDPISGHVSLFWYQQALGQGPEFLTYFQNEAQLDKSGLPSDRFFAERPEGSVSTLKIQRTQQEDSAVYLCASSHSVGGSTDTQYFGPGTRLTVL.

The V and J genes are TRBV5-1 and TRBJ1-1; D perhaps matches TRBD1 (6 bases). CDR1 is SGHRS, CDR2 YFSETQ, per germline. This CDR3 has 14 amino acids. V was clipped by 0 bases and J by 4 bases, with 10 bases between them. The chain's CDR3 is CASSLAQGFTEAFF. In DNA form, the CDR3 reads TGCGCCAGCAGCTTGGCACAGGGTTTCACTGAAGCTTTCTTT. Full variable domain (rest looked up from reference TRBV5-1 and TRBJ1-1): KAGVTQTPRYLIKTRGQQVTLSCSPISGHRSVSWYQQTPGQGLQFLFEYFSETQRNKGNFPGRFSGRQFSNSRSEMNVSTLELGDSALYLCASSLAQGFTEAFFGQGTRLTVV.

The sample holds a few counts of this clonotype. The chain links TRBV12-3 or TRBV12-4 to TRBJ1-6; no firm D call. The V end was cut by 3 bases, the J end by 8 bases, with 5 bases between. CDR3 length: 12 residues. The CDR3 reads CASSFIDSPLHF. The CDR3, as DNA: TGTGCCAGCAGTTTTATCGATTCACCCCTCCACTTT.

This clonotype occurred many times. The chain recombines TRBV7-6 with TRBJ2-3, with TRBD2 matching 9 bases. The CDR3 covers 13 residues. After removal of 5 bases from V and 5 bases from J, the junction contained 2 bases not matched to a gene. The germline V gene has CDR1 SGHVS and CDR2 FNYEAQ. The CDR3: CASSLLAGDTQYF. CDR3 nucleotide sequence: TGTGCCAGCAGCCTACTAGCGGGAGATACGCAGTATTTT.

This clonotype was picked up a small number of times. The chain employs TRBV5-1 and TRBJ1-2; perhaps TRBD1 as D (5 bases). CDR3 length: 14 residues. Between the trimmed V and J ends, which lost 4 bases and 5 bases, there was a span of 15 bases. Germline assignment: CDR1 SGHRS and CDR2 YFSETQ. The CDR3 protein is CASSQDGTEYGYTF. The DNA for the CDR3 is TGCGCCAGCAGCCAGGACGGGACCGAGTATGGCTACACCTTC.

This clonotype was counted a few times. The rearrangement joins TRBV5-1 to TRBJ2-2; TRBD2 agrees at 13 bases. The germline CDR1 and CDR2 sequences are SGHRS and YFSETQ. V was pared by 4 bases and J by 4 bases, with 7 bases of the junction left unmatched. This CDR3 spans 17 amino acids. DNA of the CDR3: TGCGCCAGCAGCCAAGGGACTAGCGGGGAGGCCACCGGGGAGCTGTTTTTT. Translation gives CASSQGTSGEATGELFF.

This clonotype was detected a few times. The rearrangement joins TRBV4-2 to TRBJ2-2; D is perhaps TRBD2 (5 bases). In germline, CDR1 is LGHNA, CDR2 YNFKEQ. Trimming shortened V by 1 base and J by 2 bases, and 11 bases separated the two germline ends. The CDR3 contains 16 residues. This chain's CDR3 is CASSQVRGLNTGELFF. CDR3 nucleotides: TGTGCCAGCAGCCAAGTACGAGGGCTTAACACCGGGGAGCTGTTTTTT.